The rows below give T cell receptor beta chains drawn from one sample of a study of identical twins. Via MiXCR, TCRdb re-called the 5' RACE reads, giving one row per CDR3 protein. The table has about 530,000 distinct CDR3 sequences, around 24% seen once. Separately, the same data were catalogued under a study of yellow fever vaccine responses in identical twins.

Material for sequencing was CD4+ T cells sorted from blood. All receptors come from a woman aged 18-29 years in good health. CDR3s include the opening cysteine and the closing phenylalanine or tryptophan. Fields, in order: V gene, CDR3 protein.

v_call: TRBV5-4; cdr3_aa: CASSLARTGGQTDTQYF
v_call: TRBV5-5; cdr3_aa: CASSVSLSTDTQYF
v_call: TRBV6-5; cdr3_aa: CASSYISGGQETQYF
v_call: TRBV6-1; cdr3_aa: CASSEVSDEQYF
v_call: TRBV20-1; cdr3_aa: CSASVQGAVGELFF
v_call: TRBV11-2; cdr3_aa: CASSFSGLDYEQYF
v_call: TRBV4-1; cdr3_aa: CASSQVLATAKNIQYF
v_call: TRBV3-1; cdr3_aa: CASSRGLAANNEQFF
v_call: TRBV9; cdr3_aa: CASPPRASGRKEKDTQYF
v_call: TRBV7-9; cdr3_aa: CASSLGGFDEQYF
v_call: TRBV11-2; cdr3_aa: CASNSHSGSGYTF
v_call: TRBV13; cdr3_aa: CASSLGSGLAGNNEQFF
v_call: TRBV6-1; cdr3_aa: CATSGGETQYF
v_call: TRBV2; cdr3_aa: CASSHYPDRVVTEAFF